This paragraph reports one TCR beta chain. The sample belongs to a study of blood T cell repertoires in COVID-19. About the study: Researchers got acute and convalescent COVID-19 samples from the United States, Italy and Spain.

Germline V gene sequence: CDR1 SGHNT, CDR2 YYREEE (reference sequence). Trimming stripped 4 bases from V and 6 bases from J, with 11 bases between. CDR3 length: 13 amino acids. In the study's own analysis: Quantification of nucleated cells was approximated via reference gene primer amplification. Using immunoSEQ multiplex PCR, the repertoire was profiled, and TCRdb retains in-frame clones only, with some absent. V, J and clone size are those of that table, while D and trimming were read from the DNA. This table holds roughly 120,000 clones, about 83% found once. The clonotype was recovered from a man aged 65 to 79 with acute or convalescent COVID-19. V and J are TRBV5-4 and TRBJ2-1; D call uncertain. Sequenced: peripheral blood. CDR3 residues: CASSPSLLNEQFF. CDR3 bases: TGTGCCAGCAGCCCGTCTTTACTCAATGAGCAGTTCTTC.